This TCR beta chain comes out of a study of blood T cell repertoires in COVID-19. Generated by immunoSEQ multiplex PCR, the TCRdb table keeps only in-frame clones and is missing some. Of roughly 520,000 clones listed, around 87% are singletons. The V and J ends lost 5 bases and 6 bases respectively, with 22 bases between them. Germline assignment: CDR1 MNHEY and CDR2 SMNVEV (reference sequence). The CDR3 totals 16 residues. The chain combines TRBV27 with TRBJ1-2; no firm D call. Sequencing used PBMCs or T cells enriched from blood (not recorded which). This TCR was recovered from a middle-aged woman who had recovered from COVID-19. The CDR3 nucleotides are TGTGCCAGCAGTCCCATCGGGCTTGAGGGTATGGATGGCTACACCTTC. As protein: CASSPIGLEGMDGYTF.